What follows are 2 T cell receptor beta chains derived from one specimen sequenced in a study of cytomegalovirus exposure and HLA in healthy donors (dated by TCRdb to 2016 to 2017). Receptor libraries were prepared by the immunoSEQ multiplex PCR assay. The multiplex PCR relied on a mix of 60 forward primers for TCR Vbeta segments and 13 reverse primers for TCR Jbeta segments. The immuneACCESS repertoire file appears here via TCRdb, limited to in-frame rearrangements. These files lack a portion of the clones; in checked studies, under half of the deficit traces to unresolved V genes, and the cause of the others is not known. In this sample the table shows approximately 91,000 clones, around 73% of which occur a single time. 1.2% of the sample is in the top ten clones. The sample was PBMCs. The receptors derive from a female donor in good health and CMV-seronegative.

The chain links TRBV10-3 to TRBJ1-5; no firm D call. The length of the CDR3 is 14 residues. The ends were cut back, 4 bases at V and 7 bases at J, with 14 bases in the middle. CDR1 is ENHRY and CDR2 is SYGVKD in the germline V gene. The CDR3 region has the DNA TGTGCCATCAGTGTAGGGAGGGTGGAACAGCCCCAGCATTTT. This codes for CAISVGRVEQPQHF.

The chain links TRBV2 to TRBJ1-1; D is undetermined. CDR3 length: 12 residues. Per the germline V gene, CDR1 is SNHLY and CDR2 is FYNNEI. Trimming stripped 0 bases from V and 10 bases from J, with 9 bases between. Written as DNA, the CDR3 is TGTGCCAGCAGTGAAGCGCCCAGTGGAGCTTTCTTT. This encodes CASSEAPSGAFF.